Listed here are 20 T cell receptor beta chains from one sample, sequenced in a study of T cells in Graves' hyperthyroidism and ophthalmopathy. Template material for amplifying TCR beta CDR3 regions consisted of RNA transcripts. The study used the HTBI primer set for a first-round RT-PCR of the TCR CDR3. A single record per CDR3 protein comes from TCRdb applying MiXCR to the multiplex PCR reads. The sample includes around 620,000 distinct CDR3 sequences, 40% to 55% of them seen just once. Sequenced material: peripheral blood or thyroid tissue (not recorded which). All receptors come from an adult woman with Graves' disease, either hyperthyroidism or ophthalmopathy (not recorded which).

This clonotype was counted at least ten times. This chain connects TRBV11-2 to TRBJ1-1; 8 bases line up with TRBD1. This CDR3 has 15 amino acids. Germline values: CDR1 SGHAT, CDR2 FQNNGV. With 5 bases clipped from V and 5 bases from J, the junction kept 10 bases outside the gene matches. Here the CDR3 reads CASSGRTGKLTEAFF. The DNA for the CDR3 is TGTGCCAGCAGCGGACGGACAGGGAAGTTGACTGAAGCTTTCTTT.

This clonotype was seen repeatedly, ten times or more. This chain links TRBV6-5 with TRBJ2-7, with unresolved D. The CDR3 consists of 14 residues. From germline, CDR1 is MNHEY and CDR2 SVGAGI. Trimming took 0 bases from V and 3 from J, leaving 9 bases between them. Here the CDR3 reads CASSYSITGYEQYF. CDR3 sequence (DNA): TGTGCCAGCAGTTACTCCATCACTGGCTACGAGCAGTACTTC.

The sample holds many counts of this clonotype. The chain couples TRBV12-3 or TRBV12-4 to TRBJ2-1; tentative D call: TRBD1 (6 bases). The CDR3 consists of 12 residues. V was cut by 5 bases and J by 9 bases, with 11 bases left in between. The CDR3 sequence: CASSLTGVEQFF. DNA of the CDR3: TGTGCCAGCAGTCTGACAGGTGTTGAGCAGTTCTTC.

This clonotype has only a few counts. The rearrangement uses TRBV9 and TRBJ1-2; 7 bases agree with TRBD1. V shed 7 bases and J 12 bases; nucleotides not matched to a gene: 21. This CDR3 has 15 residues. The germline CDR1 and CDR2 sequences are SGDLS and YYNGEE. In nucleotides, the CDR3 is TGTGCCAGCGGGGCAGGAGACGGACAGGCCTCTGGAAACACCTTC. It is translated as CASGAGDGQASGNTF.

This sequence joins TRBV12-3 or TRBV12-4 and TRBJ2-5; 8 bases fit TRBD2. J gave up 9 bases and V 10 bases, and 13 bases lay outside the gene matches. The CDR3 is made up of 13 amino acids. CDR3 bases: TGTGCCAACCGACTAGCGTCCACCGGGGCCCAGTACTTC. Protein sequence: CANRLASTGAQYF.

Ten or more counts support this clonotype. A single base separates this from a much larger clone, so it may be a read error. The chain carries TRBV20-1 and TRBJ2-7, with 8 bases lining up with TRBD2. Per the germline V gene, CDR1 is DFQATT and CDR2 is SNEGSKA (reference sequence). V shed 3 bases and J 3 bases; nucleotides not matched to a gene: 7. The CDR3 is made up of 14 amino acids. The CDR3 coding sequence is TGCAGTGCTAGGAACGGGGGGGGTCACTACGAGCAGTACTTC. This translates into CSARNGGGHYEQYF.

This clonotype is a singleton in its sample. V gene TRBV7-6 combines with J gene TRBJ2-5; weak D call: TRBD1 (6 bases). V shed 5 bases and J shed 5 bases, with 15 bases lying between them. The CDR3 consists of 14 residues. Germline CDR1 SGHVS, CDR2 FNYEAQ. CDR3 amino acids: CASSPRAGVETQYF. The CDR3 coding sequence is TGTGCCAGCAGCCCAAGAGCAGGGGTGGAGACCCAGTACTTC.

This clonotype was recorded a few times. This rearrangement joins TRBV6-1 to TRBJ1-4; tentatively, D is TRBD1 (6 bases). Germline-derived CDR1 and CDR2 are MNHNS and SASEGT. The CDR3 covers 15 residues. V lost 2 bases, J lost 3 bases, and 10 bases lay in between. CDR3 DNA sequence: TGTGCCAGCAGTGAACAAGGGGGTTCTAATGAAAAACTGTTTTTT. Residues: CASSEQGGSNEKLFF.

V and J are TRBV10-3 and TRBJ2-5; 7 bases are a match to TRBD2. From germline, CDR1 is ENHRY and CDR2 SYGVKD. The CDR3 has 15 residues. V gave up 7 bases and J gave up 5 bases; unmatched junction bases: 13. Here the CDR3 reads CAIKGGGGMMETQYF. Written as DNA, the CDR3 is TGTGCCATCAAGGGTGGGGGGGGGATGATGGAGACCCAGTACTTC.

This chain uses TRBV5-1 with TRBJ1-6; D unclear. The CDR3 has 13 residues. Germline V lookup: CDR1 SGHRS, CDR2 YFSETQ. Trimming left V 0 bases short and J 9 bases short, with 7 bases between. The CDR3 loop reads CASSLGDGSPLHF. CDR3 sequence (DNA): TGCGCCAGCAGCTTGGGTGATGGTTCACCCCTCCACTTT. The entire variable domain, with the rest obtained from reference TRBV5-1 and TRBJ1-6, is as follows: KAGVTQTPRYLIKTRGQQVTLSCSPISGHRSVSWYQQTPGQGLQFLFEYFSETQRNKGNFPGRFSGRQFSNSRSEMNVSTLELGDSALYLCASSLGDGSPLHFGNGTRLTVT.

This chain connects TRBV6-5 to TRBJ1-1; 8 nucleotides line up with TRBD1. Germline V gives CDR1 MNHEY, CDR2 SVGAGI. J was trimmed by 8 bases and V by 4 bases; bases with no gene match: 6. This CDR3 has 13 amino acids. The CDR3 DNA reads TGTGCCAGCAGTTGGGCCGACAGGGGCGAAGCTTTCTTT. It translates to CASSWADRGEAFF.

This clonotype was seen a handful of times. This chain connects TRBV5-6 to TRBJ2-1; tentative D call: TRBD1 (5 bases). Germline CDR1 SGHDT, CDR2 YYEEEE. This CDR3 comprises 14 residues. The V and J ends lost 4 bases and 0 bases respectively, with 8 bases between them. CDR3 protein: CASSTDNSYNEQFF. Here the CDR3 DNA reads TGTGCCAGCAGCACGGACAACTCCTACAATGAGCAGTTCTTC.

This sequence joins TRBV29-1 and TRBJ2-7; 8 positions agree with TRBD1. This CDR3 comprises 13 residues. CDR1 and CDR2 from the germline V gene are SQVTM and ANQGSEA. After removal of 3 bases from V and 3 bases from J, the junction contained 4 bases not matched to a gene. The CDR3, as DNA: TGCAGCGTTGAGACAGGGGCCTACTACGAGCAGTACTTC. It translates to CSVETGAYYEQYF.

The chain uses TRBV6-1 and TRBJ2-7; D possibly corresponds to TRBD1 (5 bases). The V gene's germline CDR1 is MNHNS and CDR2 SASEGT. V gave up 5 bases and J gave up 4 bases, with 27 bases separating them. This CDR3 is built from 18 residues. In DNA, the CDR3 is TGTGCCAGCAGTCCCTACTCTTGGGGCAGTCGGTCCGTTTACGAGCAGTACTTC. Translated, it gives CASSPYSWGSRSVYEQYF.

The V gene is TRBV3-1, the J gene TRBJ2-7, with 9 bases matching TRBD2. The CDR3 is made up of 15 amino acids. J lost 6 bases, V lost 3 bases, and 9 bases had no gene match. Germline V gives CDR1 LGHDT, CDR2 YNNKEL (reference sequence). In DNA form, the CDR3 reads TGTGCCAGCAGCCATGCGCGGGAGGGCCGGAGCGAGCAGTACTTC. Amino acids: CASSHAREGRSEQYF.

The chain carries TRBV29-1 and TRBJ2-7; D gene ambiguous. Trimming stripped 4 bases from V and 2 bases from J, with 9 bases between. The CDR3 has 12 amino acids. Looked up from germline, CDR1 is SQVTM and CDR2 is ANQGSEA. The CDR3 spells CSVVGSAYEQYF. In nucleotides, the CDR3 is TGCAGCGTTGTCGGCAGTGCCTACGAGCAGTACTTC.

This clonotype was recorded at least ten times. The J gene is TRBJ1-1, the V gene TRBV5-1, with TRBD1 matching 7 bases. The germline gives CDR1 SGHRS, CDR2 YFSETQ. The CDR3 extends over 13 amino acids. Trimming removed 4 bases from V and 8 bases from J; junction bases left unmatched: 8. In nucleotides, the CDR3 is TGCGCCAGCAGCGGGGGGGACAGTATAGAAGCTTTCTTT. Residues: CASSGGDSIEAFF. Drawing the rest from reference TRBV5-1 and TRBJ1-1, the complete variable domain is KAGVTQTPRYLIKTRGQQVTLSCSPISGHRSVSWYQQTPGQGLQFLFEYFSETQRNKGNFPGRFSGRQFSNSRSEMNVSTLELGDSALYLCASSGGDSIEAFFGQGTRLTVV.

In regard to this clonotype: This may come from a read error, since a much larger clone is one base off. The CDR3 loop is CASSMGAGSGQPQHF. The DNA of the CDR3 is TGTGCCAGTAGTATGGGAGCCGGTTCCGGACAGCCCCAGCATTTT. This chain uses TRBV19 with TRBJ1-5, with D hard to call. CDR1 is LNHDA and CDR2 is SQIVND in the germline V gene (reference sequence). V was clipped by 3 bases and J by 7 bases, with 16 bases between them. There are 15 residues in the CDR3.

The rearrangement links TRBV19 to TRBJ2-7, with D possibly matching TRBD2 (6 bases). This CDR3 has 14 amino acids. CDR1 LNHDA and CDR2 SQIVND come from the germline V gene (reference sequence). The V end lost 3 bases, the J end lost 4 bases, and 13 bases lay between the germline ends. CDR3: CASSIKQGGYEQYF. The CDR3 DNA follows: TGTGCCAGTAGTATCAAGCAGGGAGGATACGAGCAGTACTTC.

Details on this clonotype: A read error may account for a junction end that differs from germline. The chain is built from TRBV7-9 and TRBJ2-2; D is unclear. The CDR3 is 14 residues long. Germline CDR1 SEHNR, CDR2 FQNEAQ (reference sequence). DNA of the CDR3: TGTGCCAGCAGCTCCTCAGCGAACACTGGGGAGCTGTTTTTT. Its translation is CASSSSANTGELFF.